This TCR beta chain originates from a study of PD-1 blockade in classical Hodgkin lymphoma (dated by TCRdb to about 2020). Looking at the study overall: Nivolumab dosing was 3 mg/kg intravenously every 2 weeks, continuing until either disease progression or unacceptable toxicity. The study used TCR beta sequencing and CyTOF to define a peripheral blood immune signature of response to PD-1 blockade in classical Hodgkin lymphoma. What the authors observed across the whole study: Baseline diversity similar to that of newly diagnosed patients was observed in trial patients achieving complete response, whereas significantly lower diversity was observed in partial responders and progressors. Lower diversity was seen in patients whose nivolumab began less than 1 year after ASCT, and these patients were left out of later analyses so that immune reconstitution would not confound the results. The study was limited to a single clinical trial cohort, and causes of repertoire differences, possibly disease activity or prior therapy, remained undefined. Baseline TCR diversity was reported to be lower in newly diagnosed patients than in healthy donors and to be lower still in relapsed/refractory patients. A significant rise by C4D1 was seen in CD4+ but not CD8+ TCR diversity (p=0.0027 vs p=0.16), with the rise being most apparent in complete responders (p=0.02).

The Qiagen DNeasy kit was used to extract genomic DNA both from unsorted PBMCs and from the negatively selected CD4+ and CD8+ fractions. TCR beta CDR3 regions were subjected to amplification by immunoSEQ multiplex PCR with primers that anneal to V and J segments. A synthetic immune receptor repertoire was used to minimize amplification bias, and remaining bias was computationally removed after sequencing. In the source study's methods: Repertoire diversity was quantified as the Shannon entropy index using custom Python scripts. The unsorted, CD4+ and CD8+ repertoires were each analyzed separately, with the exception of combined analyses, where CD4+ and CD8+ sequences were merged in silico. Clonal expansion was defined as a frequency increase of at least 2-fold after treatment compared with C1D1, and clones undetected at baseline were assigned a pseudocount of 0.5. Clones with 0 or 1 copy at C1D1 were defined as singleton clones, while clones with 2 or more copies were defined as non-singleton clones. Clones expanded in unsorted samples were assigned a CD4+, CD8+ or unknown annotation through matching of protein sequences in sorted samples from the same patient. Wilcoxon tests on paired samples were used to test changes in diversity from C1D1 to C4D1. Held by TCRdb, this immuneACCESS table contains in-frame sequences only and omits some clones. Under half of the omission traces to an unresolved V gene where checked; the cause of the rest is unknown. V, J and clone size are those of that table, while D and trimming were read from the DNA. The sample includes roughly 20,000 clones, with about 73% observed a single time. The ten most abundant clones make up roughly 19% of the sample.

Concerning this clone: Its recognized antigen is unknown. It has no much larger one-base neighbor in the sample; base qualities were not kept.

The sample's time point label is to be understood as: cycle 4 day 1 (C4D1), after five to seven weeks of nivolumab. Relapse after autologous stem cell transplantation had occurred in all trial patients, and cohorts A, B and C were distinguished by prior brentuximab vedotin exposure. The trial cohort comprised more than 55 patients with relapsed/refractory classical Hodgkin lymphoma whose best overall responses were complete response, partial response or progressive disease. Trial patients were treated with single-agent nivolumab in the multi-cohort phase II CheckMate 205 trial. Best overall response was determined by an independent review committee according to the 2007 International Working Group response criteria. PBMCs from the trial were collected at three points: immediately before nivolumab initiation (C1D1), and during therapy at cycle 2 day 1 and cycle 4 day 1. Peripheral blood was collected in 8 mL Vacutainer Cell Preparation Tubes, from which PBMCs were isolated by centrifugation and then cryopreserved.

Source: peripheral blood mononuclear cells (PBMCs), taken before the fourth cycle of nivolumab. The source of this sequence is a human donor with classical Hodgkin lymphoma.

DNA sequence: TGTGCCAGCAGCCATACCGGGACAGGGGTTTTAGAGACCCAGTACTTC. This encodes CASSHTGTGVLETQYF. The chain couples TRBV4-2 to TRBJ2-5; the junction holds 10 bases that match TRBD1. There are 16 amino acids in the CDR3, from cysteine to phenylalanine inclusive. The CDR3 DNA has 48 bases and is translated from base 1. Trimming leaves V shorter by 3 bases and J shorter by 4 bases, with the junction holding 8 bases beyond the gene matches. CDR1 LGHNA and CDR2 YNFKEQ were looked up in the germline V gene.